A single sample gave rise to the 14 T cell receptor beta chains below, sequenced in a study of regulatory T cells in long-lasting Graves disease. Arm-PCR of CDR3 regions with iRepertoire HTBI primers generated TCR beta libraries. TCRdb fed the multiplex PCR reads into MiXCR, producing one record per CDR3 protein. The data hold a few hundred thousand distinct CDR3 sequences, with roughly 12% observed a single time. Time point in this sample: newly diagnosed GD, antithyroid drugs for less than 3 months. The TCR library was made from RNA that had been extracted from PBMCs in TRIzol. These data were also reused for a study on T cells in Graves' hyperthyroidism and ophthalmopathy.

The sequenced sample was peripheral blood mononuclear cells (PBMCs), obtained at new diagnosis, from a patient treated with antithyroid drugs. Receptor source: a man younger than 40 with Graves disease.

This clonotype occurred a few times. The chain couples TRBV6-1 to TRBJ2-2; D is unresolved. Germline CDR1 reads MNHNS; CDR2 reads SASEGT. Trimming took off 1 base at V and 9 bases at J, with 6 bases between the two ends. This CDR3 is 12 amino acids long. The CDR3 reads CASSEVPWELFF. CDR3 sequence (DNA): TGTGCCAGCAGTGAAGTTCCCTGGGAGCTGTTTTTT.

This chain's CDR3 is CSRQGGVYGYTF. In DNA form, the CDR3 reads TGCAGTAGACAGGGGGGGGTCTATGGCTACACCTTC. V gene TRBV20-1 combines with J gene TRBJ1-2; 9 bases fit TRBD1. J lost 4 bases, V lost 8 bases, and 5 bases had no gene match. Germline V gene lookup returns CDR1 DFQATT and CDR2 SNEGSKA (reference sequence). The CDR3 has 12 amino acids.

As regards this clonotype: A clone one base away is much larger, so this may be a read error. This rearrangement joins TRBV12-3 or TRBV12-4 to TRBJ2-3; tentatively, D is TRBD1 (6 bases). Trimming pared 6 bases from V and 5 bases from J, leaving 15 bases between. CDR3 length: 14 amino acids. CDR3 amino acids: CASRRDINLDTQYF. DNA of the CDR3: TGTGCCAGCAGGAGGGACATTAACCTAGATACGCAGTATTTT.

This clonotype was seen ten or more times. The J gene is TRBJ2-6, the V gene TRBV11-2; TRBD1 or TRBD2 may be the D gene (5 bases each). This CDR3 has 17 amino acids. From germline, CDR1 is SGHAT and CDR2 FQNNGV. V was clipped by 7 bases and J by 1 base, with 17 bases between them. The CDR3 sequence: CASTFGTGKSGANVLTF. The CDR3 nucleotides read TGTGCCAGCACTTTCGGGACGGGGAAATCTGGGGCCAACGTCCTGACTTTC.

This chain connects TRBV20-1 to TRBJ1-4, with 7 bases identical to TRBD1. CDR1 is DFQATT, CDR2 SNEGSKA, per germline (reference sequence). Trimming at V came to 0 bases and at J to 0 bases, leaving 4 bases not matched to a gene. The CDR3 covers 16 residues. The CDR3 DNA reads as TGCAGTGCTAGAGATGACAGGGAGGCAACTAATGAAAAACTGTTTTTT. Protein product: CSARDDREATNEKLFF.

This chain connects TRBV20-1 to TRBJ2-7; 9 nucleotides agree with TRBD1. The CDR3 runs to 15 residues. V shed 0 bases and J 3 bases; nucleotides not matched to a gene: 6. Germline CDR1 reads DFQATT; CDR2 reads SNEGSKA (reference sequence). The CDR3 nucleotides read TGCAGTGCTAGAGACTACAGGGGGCCAAACTACGAGCAGTACTTC. Translation gives CSARDYRGPNYEQYF.

This clonotype was picked up a small number of times. This chain uses TRBV29-1 with TRBJ2-1; D may correspond to TRBD1 or TRBD2 (5 bases each). Germline loops: CDR1 SQVTM, CDR2 ANQGSEA. The CDR3 spans 12 residues. Trimming took off 4 bases at V and 6 bases at J, with 10 bases between the two ends. The CDR3 loop is CSVAEGTNEQFF. The CDR3, as DNA: TGCAGCGTTGCTGAGGGGACCAATGAGCAGTTCTTC.

This clonotype has at least ten counts. CDR3 loop: CAILERPGMNTEAFF. The CDR3, as DNA: TGTGCCATCCTGGAGCGTCCAGGAATGAACACTGAAGCTTTCTTT. This sequence joins TRBV10-3 and TRBJ1-1; D call uncertain. Trimming left V 8 bases short and J 0 bases short, with 16 bases between. The CDR3 totals 15 residues. CDR1 ENHRY and CDR2 SYGVKD come from the germline V gene.

This clonotype was seen repeatedly, ten times or more. V is TRBV27 and J is TRBJ1-5; D is possibly TRBD1 (5 bases). V was pared by 5 bases and J by 2 bases, with 13 bases between. The CDR3 length is 15 residues. Germline assignment: CDR1 MNHEY and CDR2 SMNVEV (reference sequence). The CDR3: CASSPQGGGNQPQHF. The CDR3 DNA is TGTGCCAGCAGTCCCCAGGGTGGCGGCAATCAGCCCCAGCATTTT.

Details on this clonotype: At one of its ends the junction is not consistent with the germline gene, which may arise from a read error. The V and J genes are TRBV29-1 and TRBJ1-1, with D unclear. This CDR3 is 12 amino acids long. Germline V CDR1 and CDR2: SQVTM, ANQGSEA. DNA for the CDR3: TGCAACGTTGCCGACGTCGGGAGTGAAGCTTTCTTT. Protein: CNVADVGSEAFF.

This clonotype was picked up many times. This sequence joins TRBV12-3 or TRBV12-4 and TRBJ2-2; D gene ambiguous. The CDR3 totals 13 residues. V lost 1 base, J lost 8 bases, and 8 bases lay in between. CDR3 nucleotide sequence: TGTGCCAGCAGTTTAGGTTCGGTTGGGGAGCTGTTTTTT. Translation gives CASSLGSVGELFF.

This clonotype was counted many times. The chain combines TRBV6-2 or TRBV6-3 with TRBJ2-3; TRBD1 matches at 8 bases. The CDR3 loop spans 13 amino acids. Germline CDR1 and CDR2: MNHEY and SVGEGT. Losses at the gene ends were 6 bases for V and 11 bases for J; bases not matched to a gene: 10. The DNA of the CDR3 is TGTGCCAGCAGCCTACCGGAGGGGACAGGGCAGTATTTT. Protein sequence: CASSLPEGTGQYF.

This clonotype was counted ten times or more. This chain connects TRBV2 to TRBJ2-3; a possible D gene is TRBD2 (6 bases). The CDR3 covers 18 residues. Per germline, CDR1 SNHLY and CDR2 FYNNEI. Trimming left V 5 bases short and J 6 bases short, with 27 bases between. CDR3 nucleotide sequence: TGTGCCAGCAGTAATCACGGGCGGGGACGCCTGGGTGCCGATACGCAGTATTTT. The encoded protein is CASSNHGRGRLGADTQYF.

The sample holds many counts of this clonotype. The chain has TRBV7-9 and TRBJ2-5; D tentatively fits TRBD1 or TRBD2 (5 bases each). Germline-derived CDR1 and CDR2 are SEHNR and FQNEAQ (reference sequence). V was cut by 8 bases and J by 3 bases, with 13 bases left in between. The CDR3 length is 13 residues. DNA of the CDR3: TGTGCCAGCGGGGTCCAGGGAGAAGAGACCCAGTACTTC. Residues: CASGVQGEETQYF.